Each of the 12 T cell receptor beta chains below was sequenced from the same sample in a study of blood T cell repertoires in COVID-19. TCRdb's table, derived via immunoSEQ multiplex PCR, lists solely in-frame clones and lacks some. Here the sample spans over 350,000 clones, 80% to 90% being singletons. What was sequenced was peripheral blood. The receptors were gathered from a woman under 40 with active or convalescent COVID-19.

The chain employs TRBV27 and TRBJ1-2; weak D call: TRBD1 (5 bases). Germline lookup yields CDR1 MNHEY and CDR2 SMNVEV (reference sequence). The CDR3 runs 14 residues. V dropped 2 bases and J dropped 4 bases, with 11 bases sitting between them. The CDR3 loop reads CASSLRGQIYGYTF. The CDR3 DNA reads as TGTGCCAGCAGTTTAAGGGGCCAAATCTATGGCTACACCTTC.

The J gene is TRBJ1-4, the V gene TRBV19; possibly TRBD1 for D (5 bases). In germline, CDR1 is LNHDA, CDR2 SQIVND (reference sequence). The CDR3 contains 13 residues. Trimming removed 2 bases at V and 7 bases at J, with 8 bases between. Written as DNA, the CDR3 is TGTGCCAGTAGTATACGGGGGATTGAAAAACTGTTTTTT. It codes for CASSIRGIEKLFF.

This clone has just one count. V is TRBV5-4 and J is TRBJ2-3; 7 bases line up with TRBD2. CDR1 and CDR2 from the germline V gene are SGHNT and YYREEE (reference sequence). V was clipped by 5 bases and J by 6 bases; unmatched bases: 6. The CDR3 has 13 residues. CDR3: CASRSGVPDTQYF. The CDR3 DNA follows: TGTGCCAGCAGGAGCGGGGTTCCCGATACGCAGTATTTT.

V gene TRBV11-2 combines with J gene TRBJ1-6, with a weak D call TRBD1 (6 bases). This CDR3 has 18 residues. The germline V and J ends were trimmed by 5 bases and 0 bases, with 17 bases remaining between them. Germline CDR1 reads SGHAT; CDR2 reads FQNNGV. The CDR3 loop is CASSPGTTPSSYNSPLHF. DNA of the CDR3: TGTGCCAGCAGCCCTGGGACAACTCCTAGCTCCTATAATTCACCCCTCCACTTT.

CDR3 DNA sequence: TGCAGCGTAGAGACAGGACCGGCTCAGCCCCAGCATTTT. This encodes CSVETGPAQPQHF. The chain is built from TRBV29-1 and TRBJ1-5; tentative D call: TRBD1 (6 bases). Germline lookup yields CDR1 SQVTM and CDR2 ANQGSEA. Trimming took 6 bases from V and 6 from J, leaving 15 bases between them. The CDR3 is made up of 13 amino acids.

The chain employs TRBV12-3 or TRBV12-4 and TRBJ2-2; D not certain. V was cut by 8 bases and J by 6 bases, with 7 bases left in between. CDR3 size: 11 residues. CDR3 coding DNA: TGTGCCAGCGGCGGAGCCGGGGAGCTGTTTTTT. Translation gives CASGGAGELFF.

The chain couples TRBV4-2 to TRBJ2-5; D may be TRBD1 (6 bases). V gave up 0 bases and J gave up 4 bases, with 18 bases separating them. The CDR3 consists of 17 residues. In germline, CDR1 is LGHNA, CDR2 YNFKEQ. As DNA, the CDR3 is TGTGCCAGCAGCCAAGAAAGGTCTCTAGGGGGTAGAGAGACCCAGTACTTC. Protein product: CASSQERSLGGRETQYF.

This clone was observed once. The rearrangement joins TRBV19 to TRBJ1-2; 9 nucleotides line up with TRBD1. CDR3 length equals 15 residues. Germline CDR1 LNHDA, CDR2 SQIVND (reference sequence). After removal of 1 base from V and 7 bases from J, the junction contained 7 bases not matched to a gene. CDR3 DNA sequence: TGTGCCAGTAGTATAGGAACAGGGGGCTACGGTGGCTACACCTTC. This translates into CASSIGTGGYGGYTF.

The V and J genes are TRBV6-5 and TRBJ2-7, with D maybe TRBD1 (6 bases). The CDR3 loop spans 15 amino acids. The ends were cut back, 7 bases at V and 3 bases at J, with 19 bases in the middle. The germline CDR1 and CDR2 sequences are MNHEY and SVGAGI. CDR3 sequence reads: CASNQGSTVIYEQYF. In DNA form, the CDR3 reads TGTGCCAGCAACCAGGGGTCAACGGTAATCTACGAGCAGTACTTC.

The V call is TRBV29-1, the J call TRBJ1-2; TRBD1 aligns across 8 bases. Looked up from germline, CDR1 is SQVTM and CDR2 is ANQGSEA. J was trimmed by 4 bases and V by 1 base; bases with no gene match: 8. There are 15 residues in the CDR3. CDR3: CSVEGGTGRSYGYTF. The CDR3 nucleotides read TGCAGCGTTGAAGGTGGGACAGGACGGTCCTATGGCTACACCTTC.

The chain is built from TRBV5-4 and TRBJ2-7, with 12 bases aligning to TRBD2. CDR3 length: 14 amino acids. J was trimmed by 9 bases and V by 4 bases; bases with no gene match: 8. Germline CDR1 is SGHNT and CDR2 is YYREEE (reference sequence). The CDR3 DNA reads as TGTGCCAGCAGCATTCCTAGCGGGAGGGAGGGGCAGTACTTC. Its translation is CASSIPSGREGQYF.

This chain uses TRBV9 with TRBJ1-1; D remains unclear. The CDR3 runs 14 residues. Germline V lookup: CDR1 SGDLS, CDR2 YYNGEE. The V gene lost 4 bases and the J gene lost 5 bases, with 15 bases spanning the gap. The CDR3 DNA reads TGTGCCAGCAGCCCACCTCCCCCGCGAACTGAAGCTTTCTTT. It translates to CASSPPPPRTEAFF.